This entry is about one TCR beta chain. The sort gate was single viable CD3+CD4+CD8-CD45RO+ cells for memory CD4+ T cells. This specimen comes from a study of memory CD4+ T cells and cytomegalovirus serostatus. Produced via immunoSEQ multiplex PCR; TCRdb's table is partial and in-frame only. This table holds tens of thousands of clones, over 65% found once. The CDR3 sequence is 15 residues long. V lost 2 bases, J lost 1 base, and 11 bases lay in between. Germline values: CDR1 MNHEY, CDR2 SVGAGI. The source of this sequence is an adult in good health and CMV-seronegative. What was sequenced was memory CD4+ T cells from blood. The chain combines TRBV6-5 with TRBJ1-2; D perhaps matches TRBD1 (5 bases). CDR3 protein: CASSYGREGNYGYTF. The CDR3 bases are TGTGCCAGCAGTTACGGCAGGGAGGGTAACTATGGCTACACCTTC.